The sequence of this T cell receptor (beta chain) was determined in a study of beta chain features in type 1 diabetes. Study results and caveats: Moderate yet significant TCRB CDR3 shortening was seen in Type 1 diabetes patients in all four CD4+ subsets. Any PCR bias toward short templates would affect both groups alike. Resolution of whether HLA type affects TCRB rearrangement was not achieved here.

This CDR3 contains 15 residues. J lost 5 bases, V lost 1 base, and 7 bases had no gene match. Per germline, CDR1 SGHRS and CDR2 YFSETQ. The whole isolated RNA underwent reverse transcription, so sequencing captured expressed TCRB transcripts. Produced via immunoSEQ multiplex PCR; TCRdb's table is partial and in-frame only. Of over 120,000 clones in the sample, about 13% were seen once. Each population that was sorted was more than 98% pure. This clone was counted a few times. What it binds is unknown. The sequencing input was central memory CD4+ T cells from blood. The sequence was obtained from a man between 18 and 35 years old with type 1 diabetes. The chain joins TRBV5-1 to TRBJ2-5; 8 bases line up with TRBD1. CDR3 protein: CASSLRQGARETQYF. DNA of the CDR3: TGCGCCAGCAGCTTGAGGCAGGGGGCACGGGAGACCCAGTACTTC.